This TCR beta chain came from a study of long-term antiretroviral therapy in people with HIV. As for the study in general: The 2015 recommendation for immediate ART came about a decade after the earliest samples. Study findings and constraints: ART-treated samples gained diversity yet remained below transplant donor controls. When set beside controls, HIV repertoires had CDR3 length ranges that were narrower.

Germline V gives CDR1 LNHDA, CDR2 SQIVND (reference sequence). CDR3 length: 12 amino acids. V lost 3 bases, J lost 8 bases, and 10 bases lay in between. They ran version v3.0 of the immunoSEQ assay at survey level. A target of about 35,000-50,000 T-cell genomes per sample was set for sequencing. The data were produced by immunoSEQ multiplex PCR, yet TCRdb's version contains in-frame clones alone and is incomplete. The sample shows some 31,000 clones, 94% of them seen only once. Points on this clone: The antigen is undetermined.

The sequence came from a man aged 50 to 60 with HIV. Sequenced material: unsorted PBMCs, taken around 7.4 years after starting antiretroviral therapy. The chain links TRBV19 to TRBJ1-1; D is unclear. The CDR3 DNA follows: TGTGCCAGTAGTATGATTTACAGCGAAGCTTTCTTT. As protein: CASSMIYSEAFF.